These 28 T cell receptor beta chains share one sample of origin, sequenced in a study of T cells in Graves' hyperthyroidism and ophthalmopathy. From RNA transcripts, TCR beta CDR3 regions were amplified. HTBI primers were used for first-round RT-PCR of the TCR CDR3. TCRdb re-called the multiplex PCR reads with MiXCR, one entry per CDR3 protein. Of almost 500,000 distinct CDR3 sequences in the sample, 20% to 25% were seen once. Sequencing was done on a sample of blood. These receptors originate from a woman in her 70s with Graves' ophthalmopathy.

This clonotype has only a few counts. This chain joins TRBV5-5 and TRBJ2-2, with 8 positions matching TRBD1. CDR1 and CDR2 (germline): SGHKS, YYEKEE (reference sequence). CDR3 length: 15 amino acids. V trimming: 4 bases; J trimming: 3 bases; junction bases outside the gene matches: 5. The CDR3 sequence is CASSRQGKDTGELFF. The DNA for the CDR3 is TGTGCCAGCAGCAGACAGGGGAAGGACACCGGGGAGCTGTTTTTT.

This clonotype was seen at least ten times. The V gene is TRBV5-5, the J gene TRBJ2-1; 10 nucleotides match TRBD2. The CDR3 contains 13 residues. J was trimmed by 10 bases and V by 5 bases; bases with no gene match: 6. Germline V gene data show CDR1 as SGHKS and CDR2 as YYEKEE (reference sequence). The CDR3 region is CASSYTGLAEQFF. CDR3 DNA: TGTGCCAGCAGTTACACGGGACTAGCGGAGCAGTTCTTC. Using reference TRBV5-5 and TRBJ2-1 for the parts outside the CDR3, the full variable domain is DAGVTQSPTHLIKTRGQQVTLRCSPISGHKSVSWYQQVLGQGPQFIFQYYEKEERGRGNFPDRFSARQFPNYSSELNVNALLLGDSALYLCASSYTGLAEQFFGPGTRLTVL.

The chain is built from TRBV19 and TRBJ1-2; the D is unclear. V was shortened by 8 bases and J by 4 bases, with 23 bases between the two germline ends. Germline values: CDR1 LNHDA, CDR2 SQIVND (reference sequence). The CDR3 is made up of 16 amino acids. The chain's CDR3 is CASEPRKQKVPYGYTF. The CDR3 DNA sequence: TGTGCCAGTGAGCCCCGAAAACAGAAGGTTCCCTATGGCTACACCTTC.

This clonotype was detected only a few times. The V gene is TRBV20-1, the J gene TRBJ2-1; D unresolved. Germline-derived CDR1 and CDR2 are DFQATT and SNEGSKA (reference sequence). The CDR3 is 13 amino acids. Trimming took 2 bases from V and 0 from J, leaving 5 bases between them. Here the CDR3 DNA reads TGCAGTGCTAGACTAGTCTCCTACAATGAGCAGTTCTTC. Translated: CSARLVSYNEQFF.

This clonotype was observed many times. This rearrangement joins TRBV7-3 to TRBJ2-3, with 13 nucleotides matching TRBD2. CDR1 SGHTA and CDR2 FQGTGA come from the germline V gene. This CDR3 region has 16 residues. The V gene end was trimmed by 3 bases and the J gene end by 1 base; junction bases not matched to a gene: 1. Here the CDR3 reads CASSFGLAGGTDTQYF. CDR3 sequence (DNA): TGTGCCAGCAGCTTCGGACTAGCGGGAGGCACAGATACGCAGTATTTT.

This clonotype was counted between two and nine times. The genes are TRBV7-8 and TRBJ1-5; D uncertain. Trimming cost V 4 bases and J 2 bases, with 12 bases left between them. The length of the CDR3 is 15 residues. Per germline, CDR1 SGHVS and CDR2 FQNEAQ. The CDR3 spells CASSSDRVRNQPQHF. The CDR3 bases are TGTGCCAGCAGCTCCGATCGGGTACGCAATCAGCCCCAGCATTTT. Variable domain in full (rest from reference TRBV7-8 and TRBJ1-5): GAGVSQSPRYKVAKRGQDVALRCDPISGHVSLFWYQQALGQGPEFLTYFQNEAQLDKSGLPSDRFFAERPEGSVSTLKIQRTQQEDSAVYLCASSSDRVRNQPQHFGDGTRLSIL.

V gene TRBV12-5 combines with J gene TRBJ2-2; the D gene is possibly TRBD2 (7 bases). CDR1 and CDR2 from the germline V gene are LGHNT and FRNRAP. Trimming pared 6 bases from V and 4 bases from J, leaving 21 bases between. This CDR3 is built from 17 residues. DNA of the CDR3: TGTGCTAGTGGAATACCTTTTGGGGGGGCTGGCACCGGGGAGCTGTTTTTT. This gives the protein CASGIPFGGAGTGELFF.

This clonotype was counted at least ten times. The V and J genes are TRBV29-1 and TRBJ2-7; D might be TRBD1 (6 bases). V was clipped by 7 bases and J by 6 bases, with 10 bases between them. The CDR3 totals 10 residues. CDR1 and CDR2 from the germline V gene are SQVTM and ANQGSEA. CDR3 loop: CSATGSEQYF. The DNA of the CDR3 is TGCAGCGCAACAGGGAGCGAGCAGTACTTC.

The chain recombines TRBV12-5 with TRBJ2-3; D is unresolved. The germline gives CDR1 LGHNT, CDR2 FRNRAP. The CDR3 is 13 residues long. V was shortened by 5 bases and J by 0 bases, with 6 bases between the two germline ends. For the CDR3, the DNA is TGTGCTAGTGGTCCGAGCAGCACAGATACGCAGTATTTT. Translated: CASGPSSTDTQYF.

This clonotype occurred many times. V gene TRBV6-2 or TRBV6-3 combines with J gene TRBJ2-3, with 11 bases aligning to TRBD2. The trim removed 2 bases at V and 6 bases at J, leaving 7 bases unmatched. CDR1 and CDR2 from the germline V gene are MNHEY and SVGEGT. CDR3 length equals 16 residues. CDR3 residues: CASSYLAGGLPDTQYF. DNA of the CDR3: TGTGCCAGCAGTTACCTAGCGGGAGGCCTTCCGGATACGCAGTATTTT.

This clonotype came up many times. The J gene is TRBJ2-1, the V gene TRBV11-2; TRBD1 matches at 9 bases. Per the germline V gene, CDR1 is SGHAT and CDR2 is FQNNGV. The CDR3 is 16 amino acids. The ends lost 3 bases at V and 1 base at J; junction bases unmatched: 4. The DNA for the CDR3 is TGTGCCAGCAGCTTGGGGGACAGGGTTTCCTACAATGAGCAGTTCTTC. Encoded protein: CASSLGDRVSYNEQFF. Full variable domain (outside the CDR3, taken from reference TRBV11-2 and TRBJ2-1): EAGVAQSPRYKIIEKRQSVAFWCNPISGHATLYWYQQILGQGPKLLIQFQNNGVVDDSQLPKDRFSAERLKGVDSTLKIQPAKLEDSAVYLCASSLGDRVSYNEQFFGPGTRLTVL.

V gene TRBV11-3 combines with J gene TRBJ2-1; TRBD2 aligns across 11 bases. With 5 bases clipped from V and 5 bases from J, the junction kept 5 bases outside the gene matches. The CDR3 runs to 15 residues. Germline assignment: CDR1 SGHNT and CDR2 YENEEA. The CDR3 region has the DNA TGTGCCAGCAGCAAGAGGACTAGCGGGCACAATGAGCAGTTCTTC. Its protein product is CASSKRTSGHNEQFF.

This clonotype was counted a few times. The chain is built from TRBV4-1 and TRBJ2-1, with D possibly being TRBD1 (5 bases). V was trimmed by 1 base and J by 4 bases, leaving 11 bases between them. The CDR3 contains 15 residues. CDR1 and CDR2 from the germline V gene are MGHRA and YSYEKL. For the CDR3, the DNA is TGCGCCAGCAGCCAAGCAGGGTCAGGTTACAATGAGCAGTTCTTC. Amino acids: CASSQAGSGYNEQFF.

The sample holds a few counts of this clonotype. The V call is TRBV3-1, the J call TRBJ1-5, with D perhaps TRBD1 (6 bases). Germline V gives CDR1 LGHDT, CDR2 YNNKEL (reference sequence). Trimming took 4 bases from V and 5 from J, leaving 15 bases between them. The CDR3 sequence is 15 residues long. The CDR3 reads CASSRGPGADQPQHF. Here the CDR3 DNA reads TGTGCCAGCAGCCGGGGGCCGGGGGCGGATCAGCCCCAGCATTTT.

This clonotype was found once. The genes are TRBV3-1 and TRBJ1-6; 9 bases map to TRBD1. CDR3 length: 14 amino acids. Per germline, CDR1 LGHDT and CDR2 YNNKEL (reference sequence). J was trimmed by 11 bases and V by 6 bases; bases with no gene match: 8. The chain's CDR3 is CASRGQGKETPLHF. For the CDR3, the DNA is TGTGCCAGCAGGGGACAGGGCAAGGAGACACCCCTCCACTTT.

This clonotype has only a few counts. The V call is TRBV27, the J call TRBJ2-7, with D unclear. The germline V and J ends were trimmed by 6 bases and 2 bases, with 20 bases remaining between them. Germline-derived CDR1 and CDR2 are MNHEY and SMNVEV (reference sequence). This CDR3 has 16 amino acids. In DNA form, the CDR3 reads TGTGCCAGCAGCTCCCCGGGCACAGCATCTCCCTACGAGCAGTACTTC. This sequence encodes CASSSPGTASPYEQYF.

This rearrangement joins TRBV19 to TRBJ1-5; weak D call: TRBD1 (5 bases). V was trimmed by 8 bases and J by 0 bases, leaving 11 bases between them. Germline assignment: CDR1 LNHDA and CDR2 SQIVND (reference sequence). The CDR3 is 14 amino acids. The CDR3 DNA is TGTGCCAGTTCAGGGATGGGTAGCAATCAGCCCCAGCATTTT. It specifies CASSGMGSNQPQHF.

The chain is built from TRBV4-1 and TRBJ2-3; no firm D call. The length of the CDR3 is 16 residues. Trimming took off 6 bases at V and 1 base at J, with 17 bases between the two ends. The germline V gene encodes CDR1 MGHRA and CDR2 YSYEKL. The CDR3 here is CASSLGLTPRTDTQYF. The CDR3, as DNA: TGCGCCAGCAGTCTCGGCCTTACACCTCGCACAGATACGCAGTATTTT.

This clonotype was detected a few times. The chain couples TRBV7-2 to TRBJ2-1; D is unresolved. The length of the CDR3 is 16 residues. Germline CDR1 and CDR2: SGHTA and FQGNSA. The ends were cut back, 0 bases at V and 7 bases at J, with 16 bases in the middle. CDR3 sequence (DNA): TGTGCCAGCAGCTTAGCAGCAAGGTATCGACAAAATGAGCAGTTCTTC. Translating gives CASSLAARYRQNEQFF.

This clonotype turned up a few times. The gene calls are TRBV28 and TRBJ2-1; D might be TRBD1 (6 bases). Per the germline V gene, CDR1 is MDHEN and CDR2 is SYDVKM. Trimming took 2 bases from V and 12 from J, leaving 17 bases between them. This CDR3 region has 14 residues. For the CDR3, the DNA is TGTGCCAGCAGTTTAAATTTAGACAGGAGAGGGCAGTTCTTC. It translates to CASSLNLDRRGQFF. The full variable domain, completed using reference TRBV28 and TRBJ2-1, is DVKVTQSSRYLVKRTGEKVFLECVQDMDHENMFWYRQDPGLGLRLIYFSYDVKMKEKGDIPEGYSVSREKKERFSLILESASTNQTSMYLCASSLNLDRRGQFFGPGTRLTVL.

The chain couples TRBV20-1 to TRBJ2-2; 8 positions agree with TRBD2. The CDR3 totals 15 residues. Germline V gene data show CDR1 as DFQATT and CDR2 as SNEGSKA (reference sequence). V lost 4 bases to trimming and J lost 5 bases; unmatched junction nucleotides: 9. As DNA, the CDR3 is TGCAGTGCTACACCATCGGGACTAGGGACCGGGGAGCTGTTTTTT. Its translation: CSATPSGLGTGELFF.

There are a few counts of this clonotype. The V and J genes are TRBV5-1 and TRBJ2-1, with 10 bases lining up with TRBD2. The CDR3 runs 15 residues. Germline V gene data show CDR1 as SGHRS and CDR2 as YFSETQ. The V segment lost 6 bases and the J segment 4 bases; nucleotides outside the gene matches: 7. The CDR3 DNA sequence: TGCGCCAGCAACAGTGCTAGCGGGAGTTACAATGAGCAGTTCTTC. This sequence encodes CASNSASGSYNEQFF.

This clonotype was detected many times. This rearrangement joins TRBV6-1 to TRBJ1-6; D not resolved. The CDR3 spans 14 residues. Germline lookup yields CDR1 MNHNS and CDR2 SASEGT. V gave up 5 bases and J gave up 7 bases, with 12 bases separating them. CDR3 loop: CASSQPGSNSPLHF. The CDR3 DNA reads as TGTGCCAGCAGTCAACCGGGATCAAATTCACCCCTCCACTTT.

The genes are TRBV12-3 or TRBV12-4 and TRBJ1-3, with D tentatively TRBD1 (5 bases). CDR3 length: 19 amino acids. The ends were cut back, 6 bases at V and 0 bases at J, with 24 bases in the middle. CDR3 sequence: CASSHPQRTSESSGNTIYF. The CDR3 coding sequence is TGTGCCAGCAGCCACCCCCAGAGGACATCAGAGAGCTCTGGAAACACCATATATTTT.

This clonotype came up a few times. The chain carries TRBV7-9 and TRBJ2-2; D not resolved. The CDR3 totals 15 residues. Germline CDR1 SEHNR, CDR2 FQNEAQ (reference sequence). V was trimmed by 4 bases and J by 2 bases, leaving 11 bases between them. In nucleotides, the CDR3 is TGTGCCAGCAGCTCTGTCCGGGCCAACACCGGGGAGCTGTTTTTT. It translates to CASSSVRANTGELFF.

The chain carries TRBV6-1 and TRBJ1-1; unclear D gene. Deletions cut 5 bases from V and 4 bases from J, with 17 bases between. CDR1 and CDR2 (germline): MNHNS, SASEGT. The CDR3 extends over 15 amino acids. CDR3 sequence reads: CASSPPISPPTEAFF. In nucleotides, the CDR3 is TGTGCCAGCAGTCCCCCTATATCCCCCCCCACTGAAGCTTTCTTT.

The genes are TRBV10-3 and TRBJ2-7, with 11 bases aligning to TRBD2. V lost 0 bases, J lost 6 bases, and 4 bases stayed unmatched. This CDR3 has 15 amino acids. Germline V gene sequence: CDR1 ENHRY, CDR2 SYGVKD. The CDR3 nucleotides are TGTGCCATCAGTGAGTCTGTGACTAGCGGGACCGAGCAGTACTTC. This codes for CAISESVTSGTEQYF.

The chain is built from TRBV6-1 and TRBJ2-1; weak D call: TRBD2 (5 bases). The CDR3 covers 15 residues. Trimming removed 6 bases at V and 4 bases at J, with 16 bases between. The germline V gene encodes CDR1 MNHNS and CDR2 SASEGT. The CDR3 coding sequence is TGTGCCAGCAGCTATACTCGGGGAGCGTACAATGAGCAGTTCTTC. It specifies CASSYTRGAYNEQFF.